Listed here are 24 T cell receptor beta chains from one sample, sequenced in a study of T cell repertoires in ileal Crohn's disease. This table comes from immunoSEQ multiplex PCR, and its TCRdb copy is limited to in-frame clones, with some not included. The data show tens of thousands of clones, over 75% seen once. Input material: ileal tissue. The receptors here all came from an adult with Crohn's disease.

This rearrangement joins TRBV5-1 to TRBJ1-1; the D gene is possibly TRBD1 (5 bases). The CDR3 contains 13 residues. The germline V and J ends were trimmed by 1 base and 3 bases, with 7 bases remaining between them. Germline CDR1 is SGHRS and CDR2 is YFSETQ. The CDR3 here is CASSLMGHTEAFF. Here the CDR3 DNA reads TGCGCCAGCAGCTTGATGGGGCACACTGAAGCTTTCTTT.

The chain uses TRBV7-3 and TRBJ2-5; TRBD2 agrees at 8 bases. J was trimmed by 4 bases and V by 1 base; bases with no gene match: 5. The CDR3 totals 15 residues. Germline CDR1 is SGHTA and CDR2 is FQGTGA. CDR3 bases: TGTGCCAGCAGCTTAAGTAGCGGGATAGGAGAGACCCAGTACTTC. Translating gives CASSLSSGIGETQYF.

The chain links TRBV5-1 to TRBJ2-3; maybe TRBD2 (6 bases). The germline V and J ends were trimmed by 4 bases and 2 bases, with 17 bases remaining between them. CDR1 is SGHRS and CDR2 is YFSETQ in the germline V gene. There are 16 residues in the CDR3. The CDR3 DNA is TGCGCCAGCAGCCCGAGATGGCCTAGCGACACAGATACGCAGTATTTT. It yields the protein CASSPRWPSDTDTQYF.

This clone was counted once. The chain recombines TRBV7-2 with TRBJ2-7; TRBD1 might be the D (9 bases). Trimming took off 5 bases at V and 7 bases at J, with 18 bases between the two ends. Germline V gene sequence: CDR1 SGHTA, CDR2 FQGNSA. This CDR3 contains 14 residues. The DNA of the CDR3 is TGTGCCAGCAGCCAGGGACAGGGCGGGGGGGAGCAGTACTTC. Its protein is CASSQGQGGGEQYF. Full variable domain (outside the CDR3, taken from reference TRBV7-2 and TRBJ2-7): GAGVSQSPSNKVTEKGKDVELRCDPISGHTALYWYRQSLGQGLEFLIYFQGNSAPDKSGLPSDRFSAERTGGSVSTLTIQRTQQEDSAVYLCASSQGQGGGEQYFGPGTRLTVT.

The table lists this clone with a few counts. This chain links TRBV11-3 with TRBJ2-2, with D possibly TRBD2 on 6 matching bases. This CDR3 has 14 amino acids. V gave up 4 bases and J gave up 8 bases, with 14 bases separating them. Germline V lookup: CDR1 SGHNT, CDR2 YENEEA. This CDR3 reads CASSYSSVPGELFF. The CDR3, as DNA: TGTGCCAGCAGCTATTCTAGCGTTCCTGGGGAGCTGTTTTTT.

The chain joins TRBV6-6 to TRBJ1-4, with 8 bases fitting TRBD1. Trimming took 8 bases from V and 6 from J; bases not matched to a gene: 8. This CDR3 spans 14 amino acids. The germline V gene encodes CDR1 MNHNY and CDR2 SVGAGI (reference sequence). CDR3 residues: CASFRDRMDEKLFF. CDR3 nucleotides: TGTGCCAGCTTCAGGGACAGGATGGATGAAAAACTGTTTTTT.

The genes are TRBV27 and TRBJ2-2, with TRBD2 identical over 10 bases. The ends lost 6 bases at V and 0 bases at J; junction bases unmatched: 1. CDR3 length: 15 residues. The germline V gene encodes CDR1 MNHEY and CDR2 SMNVEV (reference sequence). The CDR3 region has the DNA TGTGCCAGCAGCGGACTAGCGGCGAACACCGGGGAGCTGTTTTTT. Amino acids: CASSGLAANTGELFF.

This chain links TRBV5-4 with TRBJ1-2, with a tentative D call TRBD1 (6 bases). Looked up from germline, CDR1 is SGHNT and CDR2 is YYREEE (reference sequence). CDR3 length: 12 residues. V was pared by 4 bases and J by 8 bases, with 12 bases between. The CDR3 loop reads CASSLTGYGYTF. The DNA of the CDR3 is TGTGCCAGCAGCCTCACAGGGTACGGCTACACCTTC.

In its sample, this clone was seen once. The gene calls are TRBV2 and TRBJ1-5, with D possibly TRBD1 on 5 matching bases. Germline V lookup: CDR1 SNHLY, CDR2 FYNNEI. V lost 9 bases and J 1 base, leaving 22 bases between the germline ends. The CDR3 is made up of 17 amino acids. The CDR3 DNA is TGTGCCAGGGGTACGGGCCAGGGTTCTCGGAGCAATCAGCCCCAGCATTTT. Its protein product is CARGTGQGSRSNQPQHF.

The rearrangement joins TRBV10-3 to TRBJ2-6; perhaps TRBD1 as D (6 bases). V was trimmed by 3 bases and J by 5 bases, leaving 8 bases between them. Germline CDR1 and CDR2: ENHRY and SYGVKD. There are 14 residues in the CDR3. In DNA, the CDR3 is TGTGCCATCAGTGACAGGGGCCGGGCCAACGTCCTGACTTTC. Translation: CAISDRGRANVLTF.

This clone was seen only once. This chain connects TRBV11-2 to TRBJ2-2, with D maybe TRBD2 (6 bases). The germline V and J ends were trimmed by 5 bases and 5 bases, with 15 bases remaining between them. The CDR3 is 15 amino acids. Germline loops: CDR1 SGHAT, CDR2 FQNNGV. DNA of the CDR3: TGTGCCAGCAGCCTCTACGGGACTCTTACCGGGGAGCTGTTTTTT. It is translated as CASSLYGTLTGELFF.

V gene TRBV29-1 combines with J gene TRBJ2-2; D not resolved. The CDR3 runs 13 residues. Trimming removed 4 bases at V and 4 bases at J, with 10 bases between. CDR1 and CDR2 from the germline V gene are SQVTM and ANQGSEA. CDR3 coding DNA: TGCAGCGTTGGAAGCAGGTTCACCGGGGAGCTGTTTTTT. This sequence encodes CSVGSRFTGELFF.

This chain uses TRBV18 with TRBJ2-1; D unclear. The CDR3 runs to 15 residues. V dropped 0 bases and J dropped 0 bases, with 6 bases sitting between them. The V gene's germline CDR1 is KGHSH and CDR2 LQKENI. This chain's CDR3 is CASSPPTSSYNEQFF. CDR3 DNA sequence: TGTGCCAGCTCACCACCCACGAGCTCCTACAATGAGCAGTTCTTC.

The chain links TRBV7-3 to TRBJ1-1; D is unclear. V dropped 1 base and J dropped 9 bases, with 12 bases sitting between them. The CDR3 totals 13 residues. Germline CDR1 is SGHTA and CDR2 is FQGTGA. The CDR3, as DNA: TGTGCCAGCAGCTTAAAGGCGGGGAAACAAGCTTTCTTT. Its translation: CASSLKAGKQAFF.

The chain has TRBV18 and TRBJ2-7, with no clear D. Trimming stripped 1 base from V and 3 bases from J, with 7 bases between. The germline V gene encodes CDR1 KGHSH and CDR2 LQKENI. The CDR3 loop spans 13 amino acids. The CDR3 here is CASSPRQIYEQYF. CDR3 sequence (DNA): TGTGCCAGCTCACCACGGCAGATCTACGAGCAGTACTTC.

The chain carries TRBV7-8 and TRBJ2-2; possible D gene TRBD1, 6 bases. Trimming pared 4 bases from V and 7 bases from J, leaving 10 bases between. This CDR3 region has 13 residues. Germline CDR1 reads SGHVS; CDR2 reads FQNEAQ. In nucleotides, the CDR3 is TGTGCCAGCAGCTCCCTGGGACACGGGGAGCTGTTTTTT. Translation gives CASSSLGHGELFF.

This chain uses TRBV6-1 with TRBJ2-5, with D perhaps matching TRBD1 (5 bases). Looked up from germline, CDR1 is MNHNS and CDR2 is SASEGT. This CDR3 is built from 14 residues. Trimming took off 6 bases at V and 1 base at J, with 12 bases between the two ends. The CDR3 nucleotides are TGTGCCAGCAGCCTACATGGGGCCCAAGAGACCCAGTACTTC. It yields the protein CASSLHGAQETQYF.

The CDR3: CASSVGTGASQTQYF. The DNA of the CDR3 is TGTGCCAGCAGCGTCGGGACAGGAGCCTCGCAGACCCAGTACTTC. This rearrangement joins TRBV7-2 to TRBJ2-5; 8 bases fit TRBD1. Germline loops: CDR1 SGHTA, CDR2 FQGNSA. This CDR3 is 15 amino acids long. The V and J ends lost 5 bases and 6 bases, in that order; junction bases with no gene match: 11. The full variable domain, in which reference TRBV7-2 and TRBJ2-5 provide the parts outside the CDR3, is GAGVSQSPSNKVTEKGKDVELRCDPISGHTALYWYRQSLGQGLEFLIYFQGNSAPDKSGLPSDRFSAERTGGSVSTLTIQRTQQEDSAVYLCASSVGTGASQTQYFGPGTRLLVL.

The chain is built from TRBV7-9 and TRBJ2-7; 10 bases fit TRBD1. This CDR3 has 15 amino acids. Germline V gene lookup returns CDR1 SEHNR and CDR2 FQNEAQ (reference sequence). V gave up 5 bases and J gave up 3 bases; unmatched junction bases: 7. The CDR3 spells CASSQPGTGDYEQYF. As DNA, the CDR3 is TGTGCCAGCAGCCAGCCAGGGACAGGGGACTACGAGCAGTACTTC.

The gene calls are TRBV2 and TRBJ2-3; TRBD2 aligns across 15 bases. The V gene end was trimmed by 5 bases and the J gene end by 5 bases; junction bases not matched to a gene: 11. Germline CDR1 SNHLY, CDR2 FYNNEI. The CDR3 is 18 residues long. CDR3 in DNA: TGTGCCAGCAGTCTAACCGGACTAGCGGGAGGGAGTGGAGATACGCAGTATTTT. Translated: CASSLTGLAGGSGDTQYF.

The chain recombines TRBV5-3 with TRBJ2-7, with 8 bases identical to TRBD1. TRBV5-3 is identified as an open reading frame with a role that is uncertain. The CDR3 totals 14 residues. The V segment lost 3 bases and the J segment 6 bases; nucleotides outside the gene matches: 8. For the CDR3, the DNA is TGTGCCAGAAGCTCCCAGGGGGCGCAGGCCGAGCAGTACTTC. Translation gives CARSSQGAQAEQYF.

V gene TRBV5-1 combines with J gene TRBJ2-1, with TRBD2 identical over 7 bases. This CDR3 has 14 residues. Unmatched junction bases numbered 1, after V lost 0 bases and J lost 4 bases. Germline CDR1 SGHRS, CDR2 YFSETQ. CDR3 residues: CASSLASGYNEQFF. CDR3 sequence (DNA): TGCGCCAGCAGCTTGGCTAGCGGTTACAATGAGCAGTTCTTC.

This rearrangement joins TRBV5-1 to TRBJ2-2, with D hard to call. Trimming cost V 2 bases and J 4 bases, with 9 bases left between them. The germline V gene has CDR1 SGHRS and CDR2 YFSETQ. The CDR3 is made up of 14 amino acids. CDR3 region: CASSFRWATGELFF. CDR3 DNA: TGCGCCAGCAGCTTTAGGTGGGCCACCGGGGAGCTGTTTTTT.

V gene TRBV4-3 combines with J gene TRBJ2-7; TRBD1 aligns across 9 bases. V trimming: 4 bases; J trimming: 2 bases; junction bases outside the gene matches: 3. Germline V gene lookup returns CDR1 LGHNA and CDR2 YSLEER. The CDR3 sequence is 14 residues long. In DNA form, the CDR3 reads TGCGCCAGCAGCCTTCGACAGGGGGCCTACGAGCAGTACTTC. Translation: CASSLRQGAYEQYF.